These 19 T cell receptor beta chains came from one sample sequenced in a study of Graves' ophthalmopathy and Graves' hyperthyroidism. From RNA, the CDR3 regions of TCR beta chains were amplified and sequenced. An opening RT-PCR round employed HTBI primers and preceded a second-round multiplex PCR. TCRdb called the multiplex PCR reads again in MiXCR, with one record for every CDR3 protein. The sample includes over a million distinct CDR3 sequences, about 35% seen only once; the top ten take roughly 11%. The sequencing input was peripheral blood or thyroid tissue (not recorded which). Every receptor here comes from an adult man with Graves' hyperthyroidism.

This clonotype was recorded only once. The rearrangement uses TRBV7-2 and TRBJ2-1; D might be TRBD1 (5 bases). V was clipped by 5 bases and J by 0 bases, with 14 bases between them. The germline V gene has CDR1 SGHTA and CDR2 FQGNSA. The CDR3 spans 16 residues. Here the CDR3 reads CASSPRATASYNEQFF. CDR3 nucleotide sequence: TGTGCCAGCAGCCCCAGGGCGACCGCCTCCTACAATGAGCAGTTCTTC.

Points on this clonotype: A read error may produce the germline difference seen at one junction end. V gene TRBV10-3 combines with J gene TRBJ2-7; 9 bases align to TRBD2. The germline CDR1 and CDR2 sequences are ENHRY and SYGVKD. The CDR3 is 17 residues long. The CDR3 loop is CASSYYPLAGKSYEQYF. CDR3 nucleotides: TGTGCCAGCAGTTACTACCCTCTAGCGGGGAAATCCTACGAGCAGTACTTC.

Concerning this clonotype: One end of the junction varies from germline; a read error may be responsible. V usage is TRBV6-1 and J usage is TRBJ1-5; D might be TRBD1 (5 bases). In germline, CDR1 is MNHNS, CDR2 SASEGT. CDR3 length equals 15 residues. CDR3 sequence: CAISEQVGLGQPQHF. The CDR3 DNA is TGTGCCATCAGTGAACAGGTTGGGTTAGGTCAGCCCCAGCATTTT.

This clonotype came up many times. The genes are TRBV10-3 and TRBJ2-7; the D is unclear. This CDR3 is built from 15 residues. The V gene's germline CDR1 is ENHRY and CDR2 SYGVKD. Deletions cut 3 bases from V and 0 bases from J, with 12 bases between. This CDR3 is CAISELNKYSYEQYF. The DNA of the CDR3 is TGTGCCATCAGTGAACTTAACAAATACTCCTACGAGCAGTACTTC.

The gene calls are TRBV12-3 or TRBV12-4 and TRBJ2-2; D unclear. The CDR3 is made up of 13 amino acids. Between the trimmed V and J ends, which lost 4 bases and 5 bases, there was a span of 8 bases. Written as DNA, the CDR3 is TGTGCCAGCAGTTCCCCCGAGACCGGGGAGCTGTTTTTT. Encoded protein: CASSSPETGELFF.

The chain is built from TRBV11-2 and TRBJ2-7, with 9 bases fitting TRBD1. This CDR3 is 13 amino acids long. V lost 5 bases, J lost 7 bases, and 6 bases stayed unmatched. The V gene's germline CDR1 is SGHAT and CDR2 FQNNGV. CDR3 DNA sequence: TGTGCCAGCAGCGTGGGGGACAGGGTGGAGCAGTACTTC. This encodes CASSVGDRVEQYF.

The chain uses TRBV5-4 and TRBJ1-5; no firm D call. Germline V gives CDR1 SGHNT, CDR2 YYREEE (reference sequence). The CDR3 runs 15 residues. Trimming left V 4 bases short and J 0 bases short, with 11 bases between. Here the CDR3 DNA reads TGTGCCAGCAGCCCTCTAGGCTTTAGCAATCAGCCCCAGCATTTT. It is translated as CASSPLGFSNQPQHF.

V and J are TRBV24-1 and TRBJ1-2; D unclear. Germline CDR1 and CDR2: KGHDR and SFDVKD. The CDR3 is 13 residues long. Trimming took off 3 bases at V and 8 bases at J, with 12 bases between the two ends. The DNA for the CDR3 is TGTGCCACCAGTGATGGGCTGGCGATCGGCTACACCTTC. It is translated as CATSDGLAIGYTF.

This chain connects TRBV11-2 to TRBJ2-5, with 8 bases that match TRBD2. The J segment lost 7 bases and the V segment lost 6 bases, leaving 13 bases of the junction unmatched. The germline CDR1 and CDR2 sequences are SGHAT and FQNNGV. The CDR3 length is 15 residues. In DNA, the CDR3 is TGTGCCAGCAGGCTAAGGTCGCGGGGGGCCCTGACCCAGTACTTC. Translated: CASRLRSRGALTQYF.

In this sample, this clonotype turned up a few times. The chain links TRBV7-2 to TRBJ2-5; weak D call: TRBD1 (5 bases). The CDR3 sequence is 15 residues long. Germline CDR1 SGHTA, CDR2 FQGNSA. Trimming removed 4 bases from V and 4 bases from J, with 16 bases in between. The DNA for the CDR3 is TGTGCCAGCAGCTCGTACCCAGGGTTAAGAGAGACCCAGTACTTC. Protein: CASSSYPGLRETQYF.

This clonotype was detected a few times. The chain combines TRBV4-3 with TRBJ2-6, with 7 nucleotides matching TRBD2. The CDR3 loop spans 17 amino acids. Germline assignment: CDR1 LGHNA and CDR2 YSLEER. The junction had 10 bases not matched to a gene; V was cut back by 4 bases and J by 4 bases. CDR3 protein: CASSPRLARAGANVLTF. Here the CDR3 DNA reads TGCGCCAGCAGCCCCCGACTAGCTAGAGCCGGGGCCAACGTCCTGACTTTC.

The chain joins TRBV2 to TRBJ2-7; 9 bases are shared with TRBD1. CDR1 and CDR2 (germline): SNHLY, FYNNEI. This CDR3 has 16 amino acids. The junction had 14 bases not matched to a gene; V was cut back by 6 bases and J by 5 bases. The CDR3 DNA follows: TGTGCCAGCAGCTTAGGGACAGGGACCCTCCAAAACGAGCAGTACTTC. It yields the protein CASSLGTGTLQNEQYF.

This chain's CDR3 is CASSPTGPDSNQPQHF. The CDR3 nucleotides are TGTGCCAGCAGCCCCACCGGGCCCGATAGCAATCAGCCCCAGCATTTT. The chain uses TRBV6-2 or TRBV6-3 and TRBJ1-5; no clear D. Trimming stripped 6 bases from V and 0 bases from J, with 15 bases between. Germline loops: CDR1 MNHEY, CDR2 SVGEGT. The length of the CDR3 is 16 residues.

This clonotype was seen repeatedly, ten times or more. The chain recombines TRBV24-1 with TRBJ1-4; 7 bases line up with TRBD1. The CDR3 length is 15 residues. Looked up from germline, CDR1 is KGHDR and CDR2 is SFDVKD. With V trimmed by 4 bases and J by 7 bases, 8 bases remained unmatched. The CDR3 DNA reads TGTGCCACCAGTGACGCGGACAGGACAGGTGAAAAACTGTTTTTT. Its translation is CATSDADRTGEKLFF.

The V and J genes are TRBV7-2 and TRBJ2-7, with D possibly TRBD1 on 6 matching bases. Germline lookup yields CDR1 SGHTA and CDR2 FQGNSA. This CDR3 spans 13 amino acids. With 1 base removed from V and 7 bases from J, the gap between germline ends came to 11 bases. The CDR3 region is CASSLGGPGEQYF. CDR3 nucleotides: TGTGCCAGCAGCTTAGGGGGGCCAGGGGAGCAGTACTTC. Based on the CDR3 plus reference TRBV7-2 and TRBJ2-7, the full variable domain is GAGVSQSPSNKVTEKGKDVELRCDPISGHTALYWYRQSLGQGLEFLIYFQGNSAPDKSGLPSDRFSAERTGGSVSTLTIQRTQQEDSAVYLCASSLGGPGEQYFGPGTRLTVT.

In its sample, this clonotype was seen once. The chain joins TRBV12-3 or TRBV12-4 to TRBJ1-2; 7 positions match TRBD1. After removal of 7 bases from V and 5 bases from J, the junction contained 13 bases not matched to a gene. The CDR3 length is 15 residues. The CDR3 coding sequence is TGTGCCAGCAACTTAGGGGGGACAGATCCTTATGGCTACACCTTC. Translating it yields CASNLGGTDPYGYTF.

The chain combines TRBV10-3 with TRBJ1-2, with a tentative D call TRBD1 (6 bases). Germline values: CDR1 ENHRY, CDR2 SYGVKD. CDR3 length: 15 amino acids. Trimming took off 3 bases at V and 5 bases at J, with 16 bases between the two ends. The CDR3 protein is CAISDEDRSRYGYTF. As DNA, the CDR3 is TGTGCCATCAGTGATGAAGACAGGTCTCGTTATGGCTACACCTTC.

This clonotype was seen ten or more times. The chain carries TRBV20-1 and TRBJ1-5; 10 bases align to TRBD1. The germline V gene encodes CDR1 DFQATT and CDR2 SNEGSKA (reference sequence). The CDR3 has 13 residues. Trimming took 6 bases from V and 5 from J; bases not matched to a gene: 4. The CDR3 here is CSARDRGDQPQHF. The CDR3 coding sequence is TGCAGTGCGAGGGACAGGGGAGATCAGCCCCAGCATTTT.

The chain joins TRBV29-1 to TRBJ1-5; 10 nucleotides agree with TRBD1. V was pared by 6 bases and J by 3 bases, with 5 bases of the junction left unmatched. The CDR3 has 14 residues. Looked up from germline, CDR1 is SQVTM and CDR2 is ANQGSEA. The CDR3 nucleotides read TGCAGCGTCGCGGACAGGGGGGTCAATCAGCCCCAGCATTTT. Translating gives CSVADRGVNQPQHF.